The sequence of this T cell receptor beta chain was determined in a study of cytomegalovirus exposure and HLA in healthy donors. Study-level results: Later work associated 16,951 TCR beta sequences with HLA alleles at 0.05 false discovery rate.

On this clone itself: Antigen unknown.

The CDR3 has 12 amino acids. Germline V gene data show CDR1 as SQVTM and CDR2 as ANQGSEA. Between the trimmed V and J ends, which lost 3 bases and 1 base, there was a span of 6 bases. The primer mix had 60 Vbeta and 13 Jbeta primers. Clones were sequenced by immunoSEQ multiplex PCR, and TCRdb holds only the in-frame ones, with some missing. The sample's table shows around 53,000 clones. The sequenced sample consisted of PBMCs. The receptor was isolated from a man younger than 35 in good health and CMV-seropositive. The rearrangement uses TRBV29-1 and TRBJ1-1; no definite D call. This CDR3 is CSVETGNTEAFF. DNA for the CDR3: TGCAGCGTTGAGACGGGGAACACTGAAGCTTTCTTT.